This is a list of T cell receptor beta chains from one sample in a study of blood T cell repertoires in COVID-19. Sequenced by immunoSEQ multiplex PCR; TCRdb stores in-frame clones only, minus some. The repertoire holds hundreds of thousands of clones, with around 88% as singletons. Sequenced: peripheral blood. Receptor source: a woman aged 30 to 39 with COVID-19, enrolled during active disease. Both conserved end residues are part of each CDR3. Fields, in order: V gene, D gene, CDR3 length, clone size, J gene, CDR3 DNA, CDR3 protein. The D gene is left open where the match is weak. Rows give clone size only sometimes, using once, few, many, or a class for an expanded clone.

TRBV11-2	TRBD1	15	.	TRBJ2-1	TGTGCCAGCAGCCCCACGGGACAGTTCTACAATGAGCAGTTCTTC	CASSPTGQFYNEQFF
TRBV19	.	15	.	TRBJ2-2	TGTGCCAGTAGTATGCAGGAACAGTACACCGGGGAGCTGTTTTTT	CASSMQEQYTGELFF
TRBV3-1/TRBV3-2	TRBD1	17	.	TRBJ2-3	TGTGCCAGCAGCCAAGATCACCGGGACAGGGGATCAGATACGCAGTATTTT	CASSQDHRDRGSDTQYF
TRBV4-1	.	15	.	TRBJ1-5	TGCGCCAGCAGTCCCTGGCGGGACAGCAATCAGCCCCAGCATTTT	CASSPWRDSNQPQHF
TRBV30	.	12	.	TRBJ2-1	TGTGCCTGTCAGTCACAGGGCAATGAGCAGTTCTTC	CACQSQGNEQFF
TRBV19	TRBD1	20	.	TRBJ2-3	TGTGCCAGTAGTATTCTCCCGGGACAGGGGGTAGTTGGAAGCACAGATACGCAGTATTTT	CASSILPGQGVVGSTDTQYF
TRBV9	.	14	.	TRBJ1-5	TGTGCCAGCAGCGTAGGGGCAAGCAATCAGCCCCAGCATTTT	CASSVGASNQPQHF
TRBV5-1	TRBD1	19	few	TRBJ2-4	TGCGCCAGCAGCCCTTCGCCCGGGACAGGGCGGGAGACCAAAAACATTCAGTACTTC	CASSPSPGTGRETKNIQYF
TRBV14	.	13	.	TRBJ1-6	TGTGCCAGCAGCCCGACAGTCCATTCACCCCTCCACTTT	CASSPTVHSPLHF
TRBV15	TRBD1	13	medium-sized	TRBJ1-4	TGTGCCACCAGAGCCAGGGGACAGGAAAAACTGTTTTTT	CATRARGQEKLFF
TRBV29-1	TRBD1	16	.	TRBJ1-6	TGCAGCGTTGAAGAAGGACAGGGACTTGATAATTCACCCCTCCACTTT	CSVEEGQGLDNSPLHF
TRBV9	TRBD2	15	.	TRBJ2-1	TGTGCCAGCAGCGTAGATGGGACTAGCGGGAATGAGCAGTTCTTC	CASSVDGTSGNEQFF
TRBV30	TRBD2	14	.	TRBJ2-1	TGTGCCTGGGACGGACTAGCTCTAGGGTCAGGGCAGTTCTTC	CAWDGLALGSGQFF
TRBV5-6	.	11	few	TRBJ2-1	TGTGCCAGCAGTTGGGGCTATGAGCAGTTCTTC	CASSWGYEQFF
TRBV6-6	.	15	.	TRBJ1-6	TGTGCCAGCAGCCAAAACCGGGGGATGGATTCACCCCTCCACTTT	CASSQNRGMDSPLHF
TRBV24-1	.	13	.	TRBJ1-1	TGTGCCACCAGGGGGGGGGCGGCCACTGAAGCTTTCTTT	CATRGGAATEAFF
TRBV12-5	.	15	.	TRBJ2-2	TGTGCTAGTGCCCGCGACTCGGGTAGCACCGGGGAGCTGTTTTTT	CASARDSGSTGELFF
TRBV6-5	.	14	.	TRBJ2-7	TGTGCCAGCATAGATCGGGAGTTCGGATACGAGCAGTACTTC	CASIDREFGYEQYF
TRBV11-2	TRBD1	14	.	TRBJ1-1	TGTGCCAGCAGCTCAACAGGGGTGACGACTGAAGCTTTCTTT	CASSSTGVTTEAFF
TRBV11-2	.	16	.	TRBJ2-1	TGTGCCAGCAGCTTAGGGGATACAGGGTCCTACAATGAGCAGTTCTTC	CASSLGDTGSYNEQFF
TRBV6-1	.	15	.	TRBJ2-3	TGTGCCAGCAGTCGTAGCGTTACTAGCACAGATACGCAGTATTTT	CASSRSVTSTDTQYF
TRBV11-2	.	15	.	TRBJ2-7	TGTGCCAGCAGCTTAGAGGGGGGGGCTTTTCACGAGCAGTACTTC	CASSLEGGAFHEQYF
TRBV10-1	.	13	.	TRBJ1-5	TGCGCCAGCAGCGAAGAATCGGATCAGCCCCAGCATTTT	CASSEESDQPQHF
TRBV6-5	TRBD2	16	.	TRBJ2-5	TGTGCCAGCAGTTCCTCCTCGGCGGGGGGTAGGGAGACCCAGTACTTC	CASSSSSAGGRETQYF
TRBV7-2	.	13	.	TRBJ2-5	TGTGCCTGGGGGGGCCAACGCGGGGAGACCCAGTACTTC	CAWGGQRGETQYF